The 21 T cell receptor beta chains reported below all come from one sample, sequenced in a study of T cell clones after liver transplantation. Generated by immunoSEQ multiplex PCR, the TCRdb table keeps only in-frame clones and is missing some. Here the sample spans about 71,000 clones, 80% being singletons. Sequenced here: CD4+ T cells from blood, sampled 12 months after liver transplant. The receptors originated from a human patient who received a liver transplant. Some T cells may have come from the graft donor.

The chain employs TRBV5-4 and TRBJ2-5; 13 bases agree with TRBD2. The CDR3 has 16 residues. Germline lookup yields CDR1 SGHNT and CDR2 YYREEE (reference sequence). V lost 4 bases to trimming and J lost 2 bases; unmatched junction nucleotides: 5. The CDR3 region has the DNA TGTGCCAGCAGCGTGGGGGGACTAGCGGGACAAGAGACCCAGTACTTC. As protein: CASSVGGLAGQETQYF.

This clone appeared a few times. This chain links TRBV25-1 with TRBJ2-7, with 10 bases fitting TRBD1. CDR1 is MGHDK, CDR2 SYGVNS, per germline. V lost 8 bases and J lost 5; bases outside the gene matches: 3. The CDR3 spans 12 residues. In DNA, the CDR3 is TGTGCCAGCCGGACAGGGGGGAACGAGCAGTACTTC. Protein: CASRTGGNEQYF.

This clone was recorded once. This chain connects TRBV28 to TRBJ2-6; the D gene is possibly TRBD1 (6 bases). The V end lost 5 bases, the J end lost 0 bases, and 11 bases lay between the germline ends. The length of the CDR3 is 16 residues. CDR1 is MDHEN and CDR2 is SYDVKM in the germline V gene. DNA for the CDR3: TGTGCCAGCAGTATCACAGGGATCTCTGGGGCCAACGTCCTGACTTTC. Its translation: CASSITGISGANVLTF.

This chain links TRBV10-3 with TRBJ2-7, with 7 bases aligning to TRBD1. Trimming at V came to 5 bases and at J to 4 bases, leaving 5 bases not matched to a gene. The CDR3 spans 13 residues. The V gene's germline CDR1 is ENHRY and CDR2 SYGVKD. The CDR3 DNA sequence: TGTGCCATCAGTACAGGGGCGACTTACGAGCAGTACTTC. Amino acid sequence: CAISTGATYEQYF.

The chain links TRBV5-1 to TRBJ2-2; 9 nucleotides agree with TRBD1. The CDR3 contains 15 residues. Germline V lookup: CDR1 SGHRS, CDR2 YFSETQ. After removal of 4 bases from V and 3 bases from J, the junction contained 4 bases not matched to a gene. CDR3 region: CASSAGTGYTGELFF. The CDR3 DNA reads TGCGCCAGCAGCGCCGGGACAGGGTACACCGGGGAGCTGTTTTTT.

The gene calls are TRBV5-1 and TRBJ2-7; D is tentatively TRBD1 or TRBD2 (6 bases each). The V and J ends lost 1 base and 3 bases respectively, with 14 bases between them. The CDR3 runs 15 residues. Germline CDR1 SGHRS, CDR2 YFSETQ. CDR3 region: CASSLSPGAGYEQYF. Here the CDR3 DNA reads TGCGCCAGCAGCTTGTCCCCGGGGGCGGGCTACGAGCAGTACTTC.

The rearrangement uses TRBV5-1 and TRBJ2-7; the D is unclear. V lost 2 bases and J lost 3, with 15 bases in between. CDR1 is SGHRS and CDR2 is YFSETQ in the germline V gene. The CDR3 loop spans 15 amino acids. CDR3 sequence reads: CASSFGVAEDYEQYF. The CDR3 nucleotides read TGCGCCAGCAGCTTCGGAGTCGCAGAGGACTACGAGCAGTACTTC.

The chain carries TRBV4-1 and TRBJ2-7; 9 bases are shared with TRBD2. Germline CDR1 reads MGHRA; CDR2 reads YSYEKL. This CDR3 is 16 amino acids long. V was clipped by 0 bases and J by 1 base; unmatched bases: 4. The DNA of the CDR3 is TGCGCCAGCAGCCAAGATTGGCTAGCGGGGTCCTACGAGCAGTACTTC. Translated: CASSQDWLAGSYEQYF.

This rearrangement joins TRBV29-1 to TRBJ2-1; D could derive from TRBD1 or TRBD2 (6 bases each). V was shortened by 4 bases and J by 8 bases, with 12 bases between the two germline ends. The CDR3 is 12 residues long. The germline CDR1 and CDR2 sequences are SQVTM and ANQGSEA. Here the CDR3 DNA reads TGCAGCGTTGGCTCGGGGGCGTATGAGCAGTTCTTC. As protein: CSVGSGAYEQFF.

CDR3 loop: CASSRGGETQYF. The CDR3 bases are TGTGCCAGCAGCCGCGGAGGGGAGACCCAGTACTTC. The chain uses TRBV2 and TRBJ2-5; weak D call: TRBD2 (6 bases). The CDR3 has 12 amino acids. Looked up from germline, CDR1 is SNHLY and CDR2 is FYNNEI. Trimming stripped 6 bases from V and 5 bases from J, with 10 bases between.

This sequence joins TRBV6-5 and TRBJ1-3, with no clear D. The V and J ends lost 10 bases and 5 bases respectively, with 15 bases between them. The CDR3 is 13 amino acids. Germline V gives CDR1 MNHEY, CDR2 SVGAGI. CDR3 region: CATRSTSRNTIYF. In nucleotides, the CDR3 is TGTGCCACCCGGAGTACAAGCAGAAACACCATATATTTT.

The CDR3 reads CASSSFGGWGTGELFF. The CDR3 DNA follows: TGTGCCAGTAGCTCCTTTGGGGGTTGGGGCACCGGGGAGCTGTTTTTT. The chain uses TRBV19 and TRBJ2-2; D assignment may be TRBD1 or TRBD2 (5 bases each). The CDR3 has 16 amino acids. Per the germline V gene, CDR1 is LNHDA and CDR2 is SQIVND (reference sequence). The V end lost 6 bases, the J end lost 4 bases, and 18 bases lay between the germline ends.

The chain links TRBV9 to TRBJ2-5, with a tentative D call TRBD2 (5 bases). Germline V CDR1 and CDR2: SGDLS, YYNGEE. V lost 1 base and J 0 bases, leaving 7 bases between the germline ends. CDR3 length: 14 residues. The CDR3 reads CASSVSGYQETQYF. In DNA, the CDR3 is TGTGCCAGCAGCGTATCGGGGTACCAAGAGACCCAGTACTTC.

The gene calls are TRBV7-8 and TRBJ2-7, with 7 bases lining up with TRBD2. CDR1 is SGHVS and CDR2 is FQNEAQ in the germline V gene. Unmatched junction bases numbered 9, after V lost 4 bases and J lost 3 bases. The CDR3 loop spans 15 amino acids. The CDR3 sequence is CASSSTGTTGYEQYF. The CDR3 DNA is TGTGCCAGCAGCTCCACCGGGACTACAGGCTACGAGCAGTACTTC.

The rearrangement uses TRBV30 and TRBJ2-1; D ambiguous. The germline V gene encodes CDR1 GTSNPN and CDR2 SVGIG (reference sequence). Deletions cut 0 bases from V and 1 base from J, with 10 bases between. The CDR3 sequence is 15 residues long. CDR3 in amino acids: CAWSVSPYSYNEQFF. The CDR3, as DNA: TGTGCCTGGAGTGTATCACCATATTCCTACAATGAGCAGTTCTTC.

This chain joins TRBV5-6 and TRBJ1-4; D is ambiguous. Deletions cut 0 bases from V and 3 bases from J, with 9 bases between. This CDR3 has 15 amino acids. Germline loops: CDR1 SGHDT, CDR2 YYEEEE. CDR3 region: CASSLDPGPNEKLFF. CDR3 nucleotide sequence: TGTGCCAGCAGCTTGGATCCGGGTCCTAATGAAAAACTGTTTTTT.

In DNA, the CDR3 is TGTGCCAGCAGCGAGTCTTCGGGGAACACCGGGGAGCTGTTTTTT. Its protein is CASSESSGNTGELFF. The rearrangement links TRBV7-2 to TRBJ2-2; no firm D call. V dropped 5 bases and J dropped 1 base, with 11 bases sitting between them. Germline V gives CDR1 SGHTA, CDR2 FQGNSA. This CDR3 has 15 residues.

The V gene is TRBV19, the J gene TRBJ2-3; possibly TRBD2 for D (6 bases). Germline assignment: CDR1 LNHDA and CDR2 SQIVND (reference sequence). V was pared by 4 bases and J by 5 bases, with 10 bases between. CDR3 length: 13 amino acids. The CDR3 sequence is CASSKTRIDTQYF. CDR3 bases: TGTGCCAGTAGTAAGACTAGAATAGATACGCAGTATTTT.

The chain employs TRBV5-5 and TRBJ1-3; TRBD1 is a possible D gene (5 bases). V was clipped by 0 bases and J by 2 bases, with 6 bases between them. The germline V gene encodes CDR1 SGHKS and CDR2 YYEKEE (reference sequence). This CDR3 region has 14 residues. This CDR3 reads CASSLAGTGNTIYF. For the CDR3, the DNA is TGTGCCAGCAGCTTGGCAGGGACTGGAAACACCATATATTTT.

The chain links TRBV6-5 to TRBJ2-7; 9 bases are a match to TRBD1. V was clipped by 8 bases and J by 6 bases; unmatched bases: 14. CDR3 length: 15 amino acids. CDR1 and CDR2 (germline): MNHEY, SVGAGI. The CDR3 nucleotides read TGTGCCAGCCTTTCTCTGGGACAGGGCATGGCCGAGCAGTACTTC. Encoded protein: CASLSLGQGMAEQYF.

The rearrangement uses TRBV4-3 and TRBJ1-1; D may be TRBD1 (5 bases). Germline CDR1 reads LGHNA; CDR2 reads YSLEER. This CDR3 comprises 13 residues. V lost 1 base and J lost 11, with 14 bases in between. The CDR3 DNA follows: TGCGCCAGCAGCCAAGGGCAGGGTTATGCGGCTTTCTTT. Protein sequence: CASSQGQGYAAFF.